These T cell receptor beta chains were read from a single sample in a study of T-cell reconstitution after alpha-beta-depleted transplantation in children. TCRdb recomputed calls from the PCR reads with MiXCR, one row per CDR3 protein. The data show about 250,000 distinct CDR3 sequences, roughly a quarter seen once. Specimen: PBMCs, mostly from graft donor cells, collected 360 days after TCRalphabeta/CD19-depleted stem cell transplant. These TCRs come from a female patient aged 2-9 years who had a stem cell transplant for congenital amegakaryocytic thrombocytopenia, so the T cells may come from the graft donor. The CDR3 runs from the conserved cysteine through the conserved F or W. A D gene is named only where the DNA matches it firmly. Clone size appears in some rows only: once, few, many, or a class for an expanded clone.

cdr3_aa | cdr3_nt | clone_size | d_call | j_call | v_call
CASSYTKRGSEYEKLFF | TGTGCCAGCAGCTATACGAAAAGGGGATCGGAATATGAAAAACTGTTTTTT | few | - | TRBJ1-4 | TRBV7-9
CASSDQRPGQLMENTEAFF | TGTGCCAGCAGTGACCAGAGACCGGGCCAGTTGATGGAGAACACTGAAGCTTTCTTT | few | - | TRBJ1-1 | TRBV25-1
CASRGVSVGNYEQYF | TGTGCCAGCAGGGGGGTTTCGGTTGGCAACTACGAGCAGTACTTC | - | - | TRBJ2-7 | TRBV2
CASSTPVSGESTDTQYF | TGTGCCAGCAGTACGCCAGTTAGCGGGGAGAGCACAGATACGCAGTATTTT | - | TRBD2 | TRBJ2-3 | TRBV12-3/TRBV12-4
CASSQVGGAKTDNEKLFF | TGCGCCAGCAGCCAAGTCGGGGGGGCGAAGACTGATAATGAAAAACTGTTTTTT | - | - | TRBJ1-4 | TRBV4-1
CASSPKGGNTEAFF | TGTGCCAGCAGCCCAAAGGGGGGTAACACTGAAGCTTTCTTT | few | - | TRBJ1-1 | TRBV4-2
CSASPRALNYGYTF | TGCAGTGCTAGTCCCAGGGCCTTAAACTATGGCTACACCTTC | - | - | TRBJ1-2 | TRBV20-1
CASSFRSPGNTGELFF | TGTGCCAGCAGCTTTCGCAGCCCTGGAAACACCGGGGAGCTGTTTTTT | - | - | TRBJ2-2 | TRBV7-7
CASSAGLAGIPSSYNEQFF | TGTGCCAGCAGTGCGGGACTAGCGGGGATTCCAAGCTCCTACAATGAGCAGTTCTTC | - | TRBD2 | TRBJ2-1 | TRBV2
CASSSRDRGSLSEQYF | TGTGCCAGCAGCTCCCGGGACAGGGGTTCCCTATCCGAGCAGTACTTC | few | TRBD1 | TRBJ2-7 | TRBV7-9
CATSRDRLAGTDTQYF | TGTGCCACCAGCAGAGATCGTTTAGCGGGCACAGATACGCAGTATTTT | - | - | TRBJ2-3 | TRBV15
CASSVNRLSYGYTF | TGTGCCAGCAGTGTCAATCGATTATCCTATGGCTACACCTTC | many | - | TRBJ1-2 | TRBV12-3/TRBV12-4
CASRSSAGELFF | TGTGCCAGCAGGTCTAGCGCCGGGGAGCTGTTTTTT | few | - | TRBJ2-2 | TRBV28
CASSYSISGNADTQYF | TGTGCCAGCAGTTACTCGATTTCAGGGAACGCAGATACGCAGTATTTT | - | - | TRBJ2-3 | TRBV6-5
CSARGYGYTF | TGCAGTGCTCGGGGGTATGGCTACACCTTC | - | - | TRBJ1-2 | TRBV20-1
CASSTQTMNTEAFF | TGTGCCAGCAGTACCCAGACCATGAACACTGAAGCTTTCTTT | - | - | TRBJ1-1 | TRBV12-3/TRBV12-4
CASSQGFLTEAFF | TGCGCCAGCAGCCAAGGATTCCTTACTGAAGCTTTCTTT | many | - | TRBJ1-1 | TRBV4-1
CAISDRLETDTQYF | TGTGCCATCAGTGACCGACTAGAAACAGATACGCAGTATTTT | - | - | TRBJ2-3 | TRBV10-3
CASSSDSFNEQFF | TGCGCCAGCAGCTCGGACAGCTTCAATGAGCAGTTCTTC | many | - | TRBJ2-1 | TRBV5-1
CASSYRNTEAFF | TGTGCCAGCAGTTACAGGAACACTGAAGCTTTCTTT | many | - | TRBJ1-1 | TRBV6-5
CAISVSQGRNSPLHF | TGTGCCATCAGTGTGTCGCAGGGAAGGAATTCACCCCTCCACTTT | - | - | TRBJ1-6 | TRBV10-3
CSARGPGHTNEKLFF | TGCAGTGCTAGAGGGCCGGGACATACAAATGAAAAACTGTTTTTT | - | - | TRBJ1-4 | TRBV20-1
CASSFVQGLYNEQFF | TGTGCCAGCAGTTTTGTCCAGGGGCTCTACAATGAGCAGTTCTTC | - | - | TRBJ2-1 | TRBV6-5
CASSFGGNQETQYF | TGTGCCAGCAGTTTCGGGGGAAATCAAGAGACCCAGTACTTC | - | - | TRBJ2-5 | TRBV25-1
CATSDPAAFSGRSEGELFF | TGTGCCACCAGTGATCCAGCGGCCTTTTCCGGACGGTCCGAAGGGGAGCTGTTTTTT | - | - | TRBJ2-2 | TRBV24-1
CASSPQDAGAKPAFF | TGTGCCAGCAGCCCGCAAGATGCAGGAGCGAAACCGGCGTTCTTC | - | - | TRBJ2-1 | TRBV14